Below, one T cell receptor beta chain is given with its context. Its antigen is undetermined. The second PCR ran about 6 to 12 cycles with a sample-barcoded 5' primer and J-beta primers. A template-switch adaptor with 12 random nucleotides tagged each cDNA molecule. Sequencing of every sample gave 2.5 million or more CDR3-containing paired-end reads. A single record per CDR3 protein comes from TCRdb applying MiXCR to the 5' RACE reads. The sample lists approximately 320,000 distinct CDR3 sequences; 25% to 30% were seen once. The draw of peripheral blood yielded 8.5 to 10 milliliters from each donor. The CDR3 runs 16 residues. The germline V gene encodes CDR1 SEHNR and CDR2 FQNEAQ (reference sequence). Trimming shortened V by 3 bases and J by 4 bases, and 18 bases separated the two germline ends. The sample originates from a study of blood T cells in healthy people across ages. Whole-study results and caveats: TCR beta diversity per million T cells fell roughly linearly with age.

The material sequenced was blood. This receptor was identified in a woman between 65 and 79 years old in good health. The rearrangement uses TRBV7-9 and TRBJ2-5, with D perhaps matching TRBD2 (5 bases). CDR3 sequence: CASSLSLGDRGETQYF. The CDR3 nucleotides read TGTGCCAGCAGCTTGTCCCTCGGGGATCGGGGAGAGACCCAGTACTTC.